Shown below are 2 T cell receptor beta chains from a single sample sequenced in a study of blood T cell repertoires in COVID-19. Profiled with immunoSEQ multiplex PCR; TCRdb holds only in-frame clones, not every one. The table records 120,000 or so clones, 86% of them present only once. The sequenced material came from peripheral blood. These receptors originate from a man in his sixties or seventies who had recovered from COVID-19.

CDR3 nucleotide sequence: TGCGCCAGCAGTCGCGGACAGGGAGAGGGGAATGAGCAGTTCTTC. Its translation is CASSRGQGEGNEQFF. The chain is built from TRBV5-1 and TRBJ2-1, with TRBD1 matching over 8 bases. Germline V gives CDR1 SGHRS, CDR2 YFSETQ. The CDR3 sequence is 15 residues long. Germline trimming cut 5 bases from V and 7 bases from J; bases unmatched to any gene: 11. Supplemented by reference TRBV5-1 and TRBJ2-1, the full variable domain reads KAGVTQTPRYLIKTRGQQVTLSCSPISGHRSVSWYQQTPGQGLQFLFEYFSETQRNKGNFPGRFSGRQFSNSRSEMNVSTLELGDSALYLCASSRGQGEGNEQFFGPGTRLTVL.

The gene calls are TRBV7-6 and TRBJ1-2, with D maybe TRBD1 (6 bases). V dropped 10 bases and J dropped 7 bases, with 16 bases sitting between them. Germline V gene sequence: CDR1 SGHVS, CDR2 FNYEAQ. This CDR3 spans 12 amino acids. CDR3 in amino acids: CATQKQGCGYTF. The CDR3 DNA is TGTGCCACCCAAAAACAGGGCTGTGGCTACACCTTC.